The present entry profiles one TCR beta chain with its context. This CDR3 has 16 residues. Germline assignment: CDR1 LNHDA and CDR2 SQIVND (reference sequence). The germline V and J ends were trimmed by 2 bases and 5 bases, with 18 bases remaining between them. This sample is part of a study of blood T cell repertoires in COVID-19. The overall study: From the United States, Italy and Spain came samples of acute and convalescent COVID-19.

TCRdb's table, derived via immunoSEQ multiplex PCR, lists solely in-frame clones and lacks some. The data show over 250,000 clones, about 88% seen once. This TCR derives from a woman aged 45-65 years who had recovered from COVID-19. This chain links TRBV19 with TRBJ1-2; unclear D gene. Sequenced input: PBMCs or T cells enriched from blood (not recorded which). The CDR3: CASSIPPPGGIYGYTF. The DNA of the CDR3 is TGTGCCAGTAGTATACCCCCGCCGGGAGGAATATATGGCTACACCTTC.